These 5 T cell receptor beta chains came from one sample sequenced in a study of shared clonotypes between healthy human individuals. Sequencing was performed with immunoSEQ multiplex PCR; in TCRdb, only in-frame clones are kept and a portion is missing. The sample yields 780,000 or so clones, around 70% seen once. Source material: memory CD4+ T cells sorted from blood. Regarding subset: CD45RA-negative fraction. The receptors shown here come from a woman in her 30s in good health.

The chain joins TRBV29-1 to TRBJ2-2; 15 nucleotides agree with TRBD2. After removal of 5 bases from V and 5 bases from J, the junction contained 3 bases not matched to a gene. CDR1 and CDR2 from the germline V gene are SQVTM and ANQGSEA. The CDR3 length is 15 residues. CDR3 sequence reads: CSVPGLAGGTGELFF. CDR3 nucleotides: TGCAGCGTTCCGGGACTAGCGGGAGGTACCGGGGAGCTGTTTTTT.

The rearrangement uses TRBV21-1 and TRBJ2-1; the table's D call of TRBD1 was not tested on the DNA. TRBV21-1 represents a pseudogene. The CDR3 runs to 15 residues. The CDR3 nucleotides read TGTGCCAGCAGCGCAGCCAGGGTATCCTACAATGAGCAGTTCTTC. Translation: CASSAARVSYNEQFF.

The rearrangement joins TRBV4-1 to TRBJ2-7, with 7 bases matching TRBD1. The CDR3 is 17 amino acids. The germline V gene has CDR1 MGHRA and CDR2 YSYEKL. The V gene end was trimmed by 1 base and the J gene end by 6 bases; junction bases not matched to a gene: 15. CDR3 protein: CASSQGPYGQGVFEQYF. The CDR3 DNA is TGCGCCAGCAGCCAAGGACCCTATGGGCAGGGGGTGTTCGAGCAGTACTTC.

This sequence joins TRBV5-1 and TRBJ2-1, with 7 nucleotides matching TRBD2. This CDR3 has 14 amino acids. J gave up 5 bases and V 0 bases, and 2 bases lay outside the gene matches. The germline CDR1 and CDR2 sequences are SGHRS and YFSETQ. The CDR3 loop is CASSLALANNEQFF. The CDR3 region has the DNA TGCGCCAGCAGCTTGGCACTAGCGAACAATGAGCAGTTCTTC. Variable domain in full (rest from reference TRBV5-1 and TRBJ2-1): KAGVTQTPRYLIKTRGQQVTLSCSPISGHRSVSWYQQTPGQGLQFLFEYFSETQRNKGNFPGRFSGRQFSNSRSEMNVSTLELGDSALYLCASSLALANNEQFFGPGTRLTVL.

This clone was recorded many times. The chain uses TRBV28 and TRBJ2-2; 9 nucleotides line up with TRBD1. The germline gives CDR1 MDHEN, CDR2 SYDVKM. The CDR3 runs to 15 residues. V was pared by 6 bases and J by 6 bases, with 8 bases of the junction left unmatched. In DNA, the CDR3 is TGTGCCAGCAGCCTGGACAGGGGACGTTCCGGGGAGCTGTTTTTT. Translating it yields CASSLDRGRSGELFF.